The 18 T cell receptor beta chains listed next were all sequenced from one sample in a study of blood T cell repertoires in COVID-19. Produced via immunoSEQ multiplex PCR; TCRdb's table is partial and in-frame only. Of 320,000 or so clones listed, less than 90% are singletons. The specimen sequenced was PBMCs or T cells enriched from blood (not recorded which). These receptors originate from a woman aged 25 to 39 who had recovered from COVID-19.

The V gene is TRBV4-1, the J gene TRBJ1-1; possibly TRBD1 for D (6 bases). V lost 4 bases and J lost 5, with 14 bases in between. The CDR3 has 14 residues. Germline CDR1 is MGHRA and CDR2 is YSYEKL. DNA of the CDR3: TGCGCCAGCAGCCCGGCGGGGGGCCGGACTGAAGCTTTCTTT. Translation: CASSPAGGRTEAFF.

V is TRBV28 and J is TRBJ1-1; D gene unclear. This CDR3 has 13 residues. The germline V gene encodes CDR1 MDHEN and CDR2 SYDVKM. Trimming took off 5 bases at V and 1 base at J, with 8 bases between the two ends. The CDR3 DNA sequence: TGTGCCAGCAGTCCCAGATCGAACACTGAAGCTTTCTTT. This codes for CASSPRSNTEAFF. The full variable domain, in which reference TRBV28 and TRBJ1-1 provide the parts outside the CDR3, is DVKVTQSSRYLVKRTGEKVFLECVQDMDHENMFWYRQDPGLGLRLIYFSYDVKMKEKGDIPEGYSVSREKKERFSLILESASTNQTSMYLCASSPRSNTEAFFGQGTRLTVV.

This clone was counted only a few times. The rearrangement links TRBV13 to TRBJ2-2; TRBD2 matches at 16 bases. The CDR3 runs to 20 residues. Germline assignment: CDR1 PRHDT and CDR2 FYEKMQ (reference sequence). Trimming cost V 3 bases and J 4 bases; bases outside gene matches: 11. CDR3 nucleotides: TGTGCCAGCAGCTTGACTCCGGGACTAGCGGGGGGGCCGGGCACCGGGGAGCTGTTTTTT. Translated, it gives CASSLTPGLAGGPGTGELFF.

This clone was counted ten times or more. The CDR3 loop reads CASSLGAKQTADYEQYF. The CDR3 nucleotides read TGTGCCAGCAGCTTAGGGGCCAAACAGACGGCAGACTACGAGCAGTACTTC. V and J are TRBV7-8 and TRBJ2-7; no clear D gene. CDR1 and CDR2 (germline): SGHVS, FQNEAQ. V lost 1 base and J lost 3, with 19 bases in between. The CDR3 runs to 17 residues.

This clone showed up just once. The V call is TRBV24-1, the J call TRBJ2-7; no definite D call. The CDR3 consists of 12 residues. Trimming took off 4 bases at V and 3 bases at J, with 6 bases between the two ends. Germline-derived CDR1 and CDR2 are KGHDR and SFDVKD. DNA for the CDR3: TGTGCCACCAGTGACCCTTACTACGAGCAGTACTTC. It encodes CATSDPYYEQYF.

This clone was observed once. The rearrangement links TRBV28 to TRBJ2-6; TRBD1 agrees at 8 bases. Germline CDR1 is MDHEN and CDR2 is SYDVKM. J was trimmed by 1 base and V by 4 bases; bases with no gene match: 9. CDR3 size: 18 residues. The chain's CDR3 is CASSSLDRGGSGANVLTF. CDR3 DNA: TGTGCCAGCAGTTCTCTCGACAGGGGAGGTTCTGGGGCCAACGTCCTGACTTTC.

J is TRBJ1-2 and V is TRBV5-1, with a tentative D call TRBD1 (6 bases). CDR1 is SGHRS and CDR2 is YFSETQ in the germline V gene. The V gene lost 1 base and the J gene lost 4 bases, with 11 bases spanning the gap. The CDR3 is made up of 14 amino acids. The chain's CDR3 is CASSLLGQSYGYTF. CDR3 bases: TGCGCCAGCAGCTTGTTAGGACAGAGCTATGGCTACACCTTC.

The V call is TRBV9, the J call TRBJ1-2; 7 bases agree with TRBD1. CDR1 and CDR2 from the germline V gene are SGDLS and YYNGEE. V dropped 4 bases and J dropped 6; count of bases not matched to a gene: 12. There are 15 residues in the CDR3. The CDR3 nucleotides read TGTGCCAGCAGCCCCCAAAGACAGGGAAACAATGGCTACACCTTC. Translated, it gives CASSPQRQGNNGYTF.

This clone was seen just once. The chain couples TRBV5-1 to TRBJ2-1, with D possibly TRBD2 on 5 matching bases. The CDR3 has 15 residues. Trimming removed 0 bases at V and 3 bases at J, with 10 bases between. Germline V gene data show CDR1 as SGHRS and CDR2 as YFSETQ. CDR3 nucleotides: TGCGCCAGCAGCTTGGCCGACGGGAACTACAATGAGCAGTTCTTC. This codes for CASSLADGNYNEQFF. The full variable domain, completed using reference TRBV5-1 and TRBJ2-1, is KAGVTQTPRYLIKTRGQQVTLSCSPISGHRSVSWYQQTPGQGLQFLFEYFSETQRNKGNFPGRFSGRQFSNSRSEMNVSTLELGDSALYLCASSLADGNYNEQFFGPGTRLTVL.

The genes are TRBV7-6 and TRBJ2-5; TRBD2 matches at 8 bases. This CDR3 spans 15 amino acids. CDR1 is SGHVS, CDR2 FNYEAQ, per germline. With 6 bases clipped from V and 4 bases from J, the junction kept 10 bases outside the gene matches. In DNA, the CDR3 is TGTGCCAGCAGGAGATTAGCGGGGTCACGAGAGACCCAGTACTTC. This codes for CASRRLAGSRETQYF.

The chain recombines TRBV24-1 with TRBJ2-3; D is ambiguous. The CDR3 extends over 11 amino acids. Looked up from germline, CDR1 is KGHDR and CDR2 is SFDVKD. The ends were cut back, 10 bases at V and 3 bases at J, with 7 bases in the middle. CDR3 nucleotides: TGTGCCACGTCCAGGACAGATACGCAGTATTTT. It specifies CATSRTDTQYF.

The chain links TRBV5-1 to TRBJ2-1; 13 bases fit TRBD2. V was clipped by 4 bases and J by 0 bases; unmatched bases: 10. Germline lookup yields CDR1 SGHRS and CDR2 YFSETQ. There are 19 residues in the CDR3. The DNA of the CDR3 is TGCGCCAGCAGCCCCCGGACTAGCGGGGGCGCGAGCTCCTACAATGAGCAGTTCTTC. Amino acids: CASSPRTSGGASSYNEQFF.

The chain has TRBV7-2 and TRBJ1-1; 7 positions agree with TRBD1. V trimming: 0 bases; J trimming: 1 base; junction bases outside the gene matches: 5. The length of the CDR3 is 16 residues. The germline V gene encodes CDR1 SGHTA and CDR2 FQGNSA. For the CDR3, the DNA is TGTGCCAGCAGCTTAGCCCCCAGGGGGGCGAACACTGAAGCTTTCTTT. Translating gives CASSLAPRGANTEAFF.

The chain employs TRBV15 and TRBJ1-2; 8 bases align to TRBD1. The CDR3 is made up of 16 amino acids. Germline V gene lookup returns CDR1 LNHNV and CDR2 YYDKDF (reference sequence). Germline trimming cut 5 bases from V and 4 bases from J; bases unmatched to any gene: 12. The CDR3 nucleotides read TGTGCCACCAGCGGACCAGACAGGGGCAAGGGCTATGGCTACACCTTC. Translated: CATSGPDRGKGYGYTF.

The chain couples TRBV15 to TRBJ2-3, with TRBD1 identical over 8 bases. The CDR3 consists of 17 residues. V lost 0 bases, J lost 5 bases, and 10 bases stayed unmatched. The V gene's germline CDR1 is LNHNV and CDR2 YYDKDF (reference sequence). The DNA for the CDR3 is TGTGCCACCAGCAGAGATTCCCAGGGGGCGCAGGTAGATACGCAGTATTTT. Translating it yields CATSRDSQGAQVDTQYF.

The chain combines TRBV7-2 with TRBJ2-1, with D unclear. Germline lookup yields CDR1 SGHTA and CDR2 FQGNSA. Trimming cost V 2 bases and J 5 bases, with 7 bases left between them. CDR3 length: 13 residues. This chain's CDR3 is CASSLNSNNEQFF. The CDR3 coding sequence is TGTGCCAGCAGCTTAAATAGCAACAATGAGCAGTTCTTC.

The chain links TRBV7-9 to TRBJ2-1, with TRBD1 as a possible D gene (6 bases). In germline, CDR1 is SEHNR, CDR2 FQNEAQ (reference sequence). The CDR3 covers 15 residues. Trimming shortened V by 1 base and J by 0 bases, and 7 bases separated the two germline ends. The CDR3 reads CASSLEQGSYNEQFF. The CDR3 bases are TGTGCCAGCAGCTTAGAACAGGGCTCCTACAATGAGCAGTTCTTC.

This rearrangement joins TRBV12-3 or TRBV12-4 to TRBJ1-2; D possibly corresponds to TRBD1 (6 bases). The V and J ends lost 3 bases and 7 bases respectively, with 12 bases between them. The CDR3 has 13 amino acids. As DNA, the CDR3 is TGTGCCAGCAGTTTGGTCCCACAGGGTGGCTACACCTTC. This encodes CASSLVPQGGYTF.